One and the same sample provided the 27 T cell receptor beta chains below, sequenced in a study of T cells after yellow fever vaccination. TCRdb called the 5' RACE reads again in MiXCR, with one record for every CDR3 protein. The sample lists a few hundred thousand distinct CDR3 sequences; 3.6% were seen once. The sample here was PBMCs, taken on the day of the yellow fever booster vaccination. These TCRs come from a man younger than 35 who received the YFV17D yellow fever vaccine.

This clonotype was found a few times. The genes are TRBV4-1 and TRBJ1-5, with D hard to call. This CDR3 has 17 residues. The germline V gene has CDR1 MGHRA and CDR2 YSYEKL. V was clipped by 4 bases and J by 5 bases, with 21 bases between them. The CDR3 DNA sequence: TGCGCCAGCAGCCGCGGCGGCCCGCTGGGATACGATCAGCCCCAGCATTTT. It specifies CASSRGGPLGYDQPQHF.

This clonotype has more than one count but fewer than ten. The chain carries TRBV7-2 and TRBJ1-5; D is uncertain. The V end was cut by 3 bases, the J end by 7 bases, with 13 bases between. The CDR3 loop spans 14 amino acids. The germline gives CDR1 SGHTA, CDR2 FQGNSA. The CDR3 is CASSFSGLEQPQHF. The DNA of the CDR3 is TGTGCCAGCAGCTTTAGCGGGCTGGAACAGCCCCAGCATTTT.

Only a few counts were recorded for this clonotype. The chain employs TRBV6-5 and TRBJ1-1; TRBD1 matches 7 bases. The CDR3 totals 13 residues. Losses at the gene ends were 6 bases for V and 4 bases for J; bases not matched to a gene: 5. Germline loops: CDR1 MNHEY, CDR2 SVGAGI. The CDR3 region has the DNA TGTGCCAGCAGCCCGACAGGGACCACTGAAGCTTTCTTT. Protein: CASSPTGTTEAFF.

The sample holds a few counts of this clonotype. The chain is built from TRBV29-1 and TRBJ1-1; TRBD1 aligns across 7 bases. This CDR3 spans 16 amino acids. CDR1 is SQVTM and CDR2 is ANQGSEA in the germline V gene. The trim removed 2 bases at V and 3 bases at J, leaving 12 bases unmatched. The CDR3 is CSVERKGGGQHTEAFF. CDR3 in DNA: TGCAGCGTTGAAAGGAAAGGGGGCGGCCAGCACACTGAAGCTTTCTTT. The entire variable domain, with the rest obtained from reference TRBV29-1 and TRBJ1-1, is as follows: SAVISQKPSRDICQRGTSLTIQCQVDSQVTMMFWYRQQPGQSLTLIATANQGSEATYESGFVIDKFPISRPNLTFSTLTVSNMSPEDSSIYLCSVERKGGGQHTEAFFGQGTRLTVV.

This clonotype has ten or more counts. V is TRBV7-3 and J is TRBJ1-1, with D unclear. Germline V gene sequence: CDR1 SGHTA, CDR2 FQGTGA. The CDR3 contains 12 residues. V lost 4 bases to trimming and J lost 7 bases, with 10 bases between them. The CDR3 sequence: CASSSTGREAFF. Written as DNA, the CDR3 is TGTGCCAGCAGCTCCACCGGTCGTGAAGCTTTCTTT.

The CDR3: CADGGNGANVLTF. CDR3 nucleotide sequence: TGTGCCGATGGGGGAAATGGGGCCAACGTCCTGACTTTC. The chain has TRBV12-3 or TRBV12-4 and TRBJ2-6; D possibly uses TRBD1 or TRBD2 (5 bases each). The ends were cut back, 11 bases at V and 3 bases at J, with 11 bases in the middle. The CDR3 is made up of 13 amino acids.

This clonotype was detected only a few times. The V gene is TRBV27, the J gene TRBJ1-2; 10 positions agree with TRBD1. The germline gives CDR1 MNHEY, CDR2 SMNVEV (reference sequence). J gave up 7 bases and V 6 bases, and 11 bases lay outside the gene matches. The CDR3 spans 15 residues. The CDR3 DNA is TGTGCCAGCAGGCCGACAGGGGGCGATCTGGGTGGCTACACCTTC. This gives the protein CASRPTGGDLGGYTF.

This clonotype was picked up many times. The chain has TRBV7-8 and TRBJ1-2; D is perhaps TRBD1 (5 bases). V was clipped by 5 bases and J by 4 bases, with 14 bases between them. The CDR3 runs 14 residues. From germline, CDR1 is SGHVS and CDR2 FQNEAQ. CDR3 in amino acids: CASSRTRGGYGYTF. The DNA for the CDR3 is TGTGCCAGCAGCCGAACAAGGGGAGGCTATGGCTACACCTTC.

In its sample, this clonotype was seen many times. The chain joins TRBV20-1 to TRBJ2-7; the D gene is possibly TRBD1 (5 bases). Trimming took off 4 bases at V and 7 bases at J, with 29 bases between the two ends. The CDR3 has 17 amino acids. CDR1 DFQATT and CDR2 SNEGSKA come from the germline V gene (reference sequence). The CDR3 spells CSATYPLGAGISGEQYV. The CDR3 nucleotides are TGCAGTGCTACCTACCCTCTGGGTGCAGGGATCTCAGGGGAGCAGTACGTC.

The V and J genes are TRBV7-3 and TRBJ2-1; D gene uncertain. Germline CDR1 reads SGHTA; CDR2 reads FQGTGA. Deletions cut 5 bases from V and 3 bases from J, with 14 bases between. The CDR3 extends over 15 amino acids. In DNA form, the CDR3 reads TGTGCCAGCAGCCCAGTTTGGGTAAGCTACAATGAGCAGTTCTTC. As protein: CASSPVWVSYNEQFF.

This clonotype was observed at least ten times. The chain uses TRBV3-1 and TRBJ2-1; the D is unclear. Trimming took off 1 base at V and 9 bases at J, with 7 bases between the two ends. Germline CDR1 is LGHDT and CDR2 is YNNKEL (reference sequence). The CDR3 sequence is 12 residues long. This chain's CDR3 is CASSQVGLEQFF. The CDR3 DNA follows: TGTGCCAGCAGCCAAGTCGGGCTTGAGCAGTTCTTC.

The gene calls are TRBV28 and TRBJ1-2; no clear D. Germline V gives CDR1 MDHEN, CDR2 SYDVKM. V lost 4 bases and J 3 bases, leaving 12 bases between the germline ends. The CDR3 spans 14 residues. CDR3 bases: TGTGCCAGCAGTTCACCCCCCGGTCACTATGGCTACACCTTC. Translated: CASSSPPGHYGYTF.

V usage is TRBV5-1 and J usage is TRBJ1-4; tentatively, D is TRBD1 (5 bases). The germline gives CDR1 SGHRS, CDR2 YFSETQ. The CDR3 covers 14 residues. The V end was cut by 0 bases, the J end by 6 bases, with 9 bases between. In DNA, the CDR3 is TGCGCCAGCAGCTTGGGGGGGACGTATGAAAAACTGTTTTTT. Its protein product is CASSLGGTYEKLFF.

This clonotype showed up just a few times. In DNA, the CDR3 is TGTGCCAGCAACAGGGGGGAAAACACCATATATTTT. It specifies CASNRGENTIYF. The gene calls are TRBV12-3 or TRBV12-4 and TRBJ1-3, with 8 nucleotides matching TRBD1. Trimming removed 7 bases from V and 6 bases from J; junction bases left unmatched: 2. The CDR3 extends over 12 amino acids.

This clonotype has ten or more counts. This chain joins TRBV19 and TRBJ1-1; D is undetermined. V lost 3 bases and J lost 0, with 5 bases in between. This CDR3 has 13 amino acids. CDR1 is LNHDA and CDR2 is SQIVND in the germline V gene (reference sequence). CDR3: CASSIWVNTEAFF. CDR3 coding DNA: TGTGCCAGTAGTATCTGGGTGAACACTGAAGCTTTCTTT.

This clonotype was seen a handful of times. CDR3 sequence (DNA): TGTGCCAGCAGCCCGCTCGGGACAGGGGGGACAGATACGCAGTATTTT. Its translation is CASSPLGTGGTDTQYF. The chain uses TRBV7-9 and TRBJ2-3; 11 bases map to TRBD1. Germline-derived CDR1 and CDR2 are SEHNR and FQNEAQ (reference sequence). J was trimmed by 3 bases and V by 5 bases; bases with no gene match: 7. The CDR3 loop spans 16 amino acids.

This clonotype was picked up a small number of times. This chain connects TRBV6-2 or TRBV6-3 to TRBJ1-5; D not certain. The CDR3 has 12 amino acids. Germline values: CDR1 MNHEY, CDR2 SVGEGT. Trimming took off 4 bases at V and 10 bases at J, with 11 bases between the two ends. CDR3 in DNA: TGTGCCAGCAGTTCCCCAGGAGGTCCCCAGCATTTT. Protein: CASSSPGGPQHF.

This clonotype was observed at least ten times. The V and J genes are TRBV6-5 and TRBJ1-2; 9 bases are a match to TRBD1. J was trimmed by 8 bases and V by 0 bases; bases with no gene match: 7. The CDR3 length is 15 residues. Germline CDR1 MNHEY, CDR2 SVGAGI. Here the CDR3 DNA reads TGTGCCAGCAGTTACTCCCGGACAGGGGTTAAAGGCTACACCTTC. The encoded protein is CASSYSRTGVKGYTF.

This clonotype was counted a few times. The gene calls are TRBV12-3 or TRBV12-4 and TRBJ1-5; the match to TRBD1 covers 7 bases. V lost 6 bases, J lost 0 bases, and 8 bases stayed unmatched. The CDR3 is 16 residues long. The CDR3 spells CASSRGTAYSNQPQHF. The CDR3 nucleotides are TGTGCCAGCAGCCGCGGGACAGCTTATAGCAATCAGCCCCAGCATTTT.

The V gene is TRBV6-6, the J gene TRBJ1-4, with 9 bases identical to TRBD1. Germline-derived CDR1 and CDR2 are MNHNY and SVGAGI (reference sequence). This CDR3 is 18 amino acids long. Trimming took 2 bases from V and 7 from J; bases not matched to a gene: 14. DNA for the CDR3: TGTGCCAGCAGTTACCCGAAGGGGACAGGGTATTCGGGTGAAAAACTGTTTTTT. Its protein is CASSYPKGTGYSGEKLFF.

This clonotype was counted at least ten times. The chain joins TRBV5-1 to TRBJ2-2, with 7 bases lining up with TRBD2. The germline V gene has CDR1 SGHRS and CDR2 YFSETQ. This CDR3 is built from 16 residues. Losses at the gene ends were 7 bases for V and 3 bases for J; bases not matched to a gene: 12. The CDR3 region is CASETSPNSYTGELFF. CDR3 sequence (DNA): TGCGCCAGCGAGACTAGCCCTAATTCCTACACCGGGGAGCTGTTTTTT. Combining the CDR3 with reference TRBV5-1 and TRBJ2-2 gives the whole variable domain KAGVTQTPRYLIKTRGQQVTLSCSPISGHRSVSWYQQTPGQGLQFLFEYFSETQRNKGNFPGRFSGRQFSNSRSEMNVSTLELGDSALYLCASETSPNSYTGELFFGEGSRLTVL.

This clonotype was observed at least ten times. The J gene is TRBJ2-1, the V gene TRBV7-2; 8 nucleotides match TRBD2. Trimming removed 1 base from V and 2 bases from J; junction bases left unmatched: 1. The CDR3 consists of 15 residues. Germline V gene data show CDR1 as SGHTA and CDR2 as FQGNSA. The CDR3 coding sequence is TGTGCCAGCAGCTTAGGACTAGCGACCTACAATGAGCAGTTCTTC. Translating gives CASSLGLATYNEQFF.

V and J are TRBV7-9 and TRBJ1-2, with TRBD1 as a possible D gene (5 bases). The germline gives CDR1 SEHNR, CDR2 FQNEAQ (reference sequence). The CDR3 totals 15 residues. The V gene lost 3 bases and the J gene lost 8 bases, with 19 bases spanning the gap. Here the CDR3 reads CASSFSGRAFDGYTF. Here the CDR3 DNA reads TGTGCCAGCAGCTTCTCGGGCAGGGCTTTTGACGGCTACACCTTC.

In this sample, this clonotype turned up many times. The chain uses TRBV5-1 and TRBJ1-6; 7 bases line up with TRBD1. CDR1 is SGHRS and CDR2 is YFSETQ in the germline V gene. Germline trimming cut 3 bases from V and 8 bases from J; bases unmatched to any gene: 8. This CDR3 has 15 amino acids. The CDR3 nucleotides read TGCGCCAGCAGCTCCAATCCTACAGGGGATTCACCCCTCCACTTT. It encodes CASSSNPTGDSPLHF.

This clonotype has more than one count but fewer than ten. The genes are TRBV7-2 and TRBJ1-5; unclear D gene. Trimming took off 3 bases at V and 2 bases at J, with 11 bases between the two ends. This CDR3 is built from 15 residues. The germline V gene has CDR1 SGHTA and CDR2 FQGNSA. CDR3 protein: CASSFAGNGNQPQHF. In DNA, the CDR3 is TGTGCCAGCAGCTTTGCGGGGAACGGCAATCAGCCCCAGCATTTT.

This clonotype has at least ten counts. This rearrangement joins TRBV2 to TRBJ2-7; TRBD2 matches 7 bases. Germline CDR1 and CDR2: SNHLY and FYNNEI. The junction had 3 bases not matched to a gene; V was cut back by 7 bases and J by 6 bases. CDR3 length equals 11 residues. CDR3 residues: CASKGGVEQYV. The DNA for the CDR3 is TGTGCCAGCAAGGGAGGGGTCGAGCAGTACGTC.

V and J are TRBV7-2 and TRBJ1-2; TRBD1 aligns across 8 bases. This CDR3 has 15 amino acids. Germline CDR1 is SGHTA and CDR2 is FQGNSA. V gave up 4 bases and J gave up 5 bases; unmatched junction bases: 9. The CDR3 region has the DNA TGTGCCAGCAGCTGGGGGACAGGATCTTTTTATGGCTACACCTTC. Translation gives CASSWGTGSFYGYTF. The full variable domain, in which reference TRBV7-2 and TRBJ1-2 provide the parts outside the CDR3, is GAGVSQSPSNKVTEKGKDVELRCDPISGHTALYWYRQSLGQGLEFLIYFQGNSAPDKSGLPSDRFSAERTGGSVSTLTIQRTQQEDSAVYLCASSWGTGSFYGYTFGSGTRLTVV.